Reported below is one T cell receptor beta chain. Then a second PCR, running roughly 7 to 11 cycles, was carried out with a sample-barcoded 5' primer and a J-beta primer mix. TCRdb itself ran the 5' RACE reads through MiXCR, one entry per CDR3 protein. This table has almost 800,000 distinct CDR3 sequences, about three fifths appearing once. The data were obtained in a study of blood T cells in healthy people across ages. The receptor's source is a man aged 25 to 45 in good health. Sequenced sample: blood.

The CDR3 nucleotides are TGCGCCAGCAGCTTGGAGGGGACTAGCGGGAGCGAGCAGTTCTTC. This gives the protein CASSLEGTSGSEQFF. The chain is built from TRBV5-1 and TRBJ2-1; TRBD2 aligns across 14 bases. Germline CDR1 reads SGHRS; CDR2 reads YFSETQ. This CDR3 contains 15 residues. Trimming took 0 bases from V and 10 from J; bases not matched to a gene: 3.